This TCR beta chain was identified during a study of T cells after yellow fever vaccination. Using its own MiXCR run on the 5' RACE reads, TCRdb lists one record per CDR3 protein. The sample contains about 400,000 distinct CDR3 sequences, around 6.5% of which appear only once. This clonotype was seen a few times. The antigen is unknown. Findings of the study overall: It was a small share of clonotypes that appeared in both CD4 and CD8 compartments. Subsequent booster samples again held most clones from primary vaccination (under 98% CD4, approximately 85% CD8).

The germline V gene has CDR1 SEHNR and CDR2 FQNEAQ (reference sequence). The CDR3 is 16 residues long. The J segment lost 5 bases and the V segment lost 3 bases, leaving 10 bases of the junction unmatched. This receptor was taken from a man aged 25 to 40 who received the YFV17D yellow fever vaccine. The chain links TRBV7-9 to TRBJ2-1; TRBD2 aligns across 7 bases. Sequencing was performed on PBMCs, taken 5 days after the yellow fever booster vaccination. The DNA of the CDR3 is TGTGCCAGCAGCTTTGGGGGAGGGAGGGCCCACAATGAGCAGTTCTTC. This gives the protein CASSFGGGRAHNEQFF.